This T cell receptor beta chain derives from a study of T-cell memory formation after mild COVID-19. On the study more broadly: The two donors had largely donor-specific TCR clusters. General study results and limits: Largely, contracting CD4+ clones fell within CM and EM, and contracting CD8+ clones within EMRA.

One entry per CDR3 protein, called by TCRdb with MiXCR from the 5' RACE reads. This sample yields about half a million distinct CDR3 sequences, of which 18% are seen a single time; 9% to 15% belongs to the top ten. This clonotype appeared a few times. Its antigen is currently unknown. Sequenced material: PBMCs or a T cell subset sorted from them (not recorded which). The TCR comes from an adult woman who had mild COVID-19 (a few samples of this study predate the infection). Cell type and time point are not known.

As DNA, the CDR3 is TGTGCCAGCAGTGTGTCAGGGTACGCCGGGGAGCTGTTTTTT. Translated: CASSVSGYAGELFF. V gene TRBV25-1 combines with J gene TRBJ2-2; a weak D match, TRBD1 (5 bases). CDR1 and CDR2 from the germline V gene are MGHDK and SYGVNS. The CDR3 has 14 residues. Trimming took off 4 bases at V and 6 bases at J, with 12 bases between the two ends.